The 26 T cell receptor beta chains below were found in one sample sequenced in a study of cytomegalovirus exposure and HLA in healthy donors. Only in-frame clones appear in the TCRdb table, and some are missing; sequencing was by immunoSEQ multiplex PCR. The sample shows under 150,000 clones, around 88% of them seen only once. The material sequenced was PBMCs. The receptors derive from a woman aged 18-30 years in good health and CMV-seropositive.

The chain combines TRBV18 with TRBJ1-3; 10 nucleotides agree with TRBD1. The CDR3 runs 15 residues. V trimming: 3 bases; J trimming: 6 bases; junction bases outside the gene matches: 5. Germline CDR1 and CDR2: KGHSH and LQKENI. The CDR3: CASSPPGQGINTIYF. The DNA of the CDR3 is TGTGCCAGCTCACCTCCGGGACAGGGGATAAACACCATATATTTT.

In this sample, this clone turned up once. CDR3 in amino acids: CASSPRDRGDEKLFF. The CDR3 DNA is TGCGCCAGCAGCCCTCGGGACAGGGGTGATGAAAAACTGTTTTTT. The chain is built from TRBV4-1 and TRBJ1-4, with 10 bases fitting TRBD1. CDR3 length equals 15 residues. Germline assignment: CDR1 MGHRA and CDR2 YSYEKL. Trimming took 4 bases from V and 6 from J; bases not matched to a gene: 5.

This chain links TRBV5-1 with TRBJ2-1, with 10 bases identical to TRBD2. The CDR3 runs to 15 residues. Trimming at V came to 4 bases and at J to 3 bases, leaving 4 bases not matched to a gene. CDR1 is SGHRS and CDR2 is YFSETQ in the germline V gene. CDR3 DNA sequence: TGCGCCAGCAGCGGAATAGCGGGAGGCTACAATGAGCAGTTCTTC. Protein sequence: CASSGIAGGYNEQFF.

V gene TRBV27 combines with J gene TRBJ1-1; 9 bases agree with TRBD1. V dropped 4 bases and J dropped 1; count of bases not matched to a gene: 10. Looked up from germline, CDR1 is MNHEY and CDR2 is SMNVEV (reference sequence). The CDR3 is made up of 17 amino acids. The CDR3 DNA is TGTGCCAGCAGTTCCCACAGGGGGCAAGGGAGGAACACTGAAGCTTTCTTT. As protein: CASSSHRGQGRNTEAFF.

The rearrangement uses TRBV5-4 and TRBJ1-6; D perhaps matches TRBD1 (6 bases). Trimming removed 2 bases from V and 10 bases from J, with 13 bases in between. This CDR3 is 14 amino acids long. Germline loops: CDR1 SGHNT, CDR2 YYREEE (reference sequence). This CDR3 is CASSLNRVGSPLHF. The CDR3 DNA is TGTGCCAGCAGCTTAAACAGGGTTGGCTCACCCCTCCACTTT.

The CDR3 is CASSTGPGNTIYF. As DNA, the CDR3 is TGTGCCAGCAGTACAGGGCCTGGAAACACCATATATTTT. The chain carries TRBV6-1 and TRBJ1-3; D possibly corresponds to TRBD1 (6 bases). The CDR3 is 13 residues long. Germline assignment: CDR1 MNHNS and CDR2 SASEGT. The V end was cut by 5 bases, the J end by 2 bases, with 7 bases between.

The chain is built from TRBV14 and TRBJ2-5; 8 bases match TRBD2. Germline CDR1 reads SGHDN; CDR2 reads FVKESK. This CDR3 has 16 amino acids. The V and J ends lost 2 bases and 2 bases, in that order; junction bases with no gene match: 7. CDR3 amino acids: CASSQLTSGPQETQYF. The DNA of the CDR3 is TGTGCCAGCAGCCAACTAACTAGCGGACCACAAGAGACCCAGTACTTC.

This sequence joins TRBV11-2 and TRBJ1-2; 9 nucleotides agree with TRBD1. Germline values: CDR1 SGHAT, CDR2 FQNNGV. The CDR3 contains 16 residues. With V trimmed by 4 bases and J by 5 bases, 11 bases remained unmatched. CDR3 bases: TGTGCCAGCAGCTGGGACAGGGTTGGTGGGGTTTATGGCTACACCTTC. Protein: CASSWDRVGGVYGYTF.

The V and J genes are TRBV5-4 and TRBJ2-3; D is possibly TRBD1 (6 bases). The CDR3 totals 16 residues. V shed 1 base and J shed 1 base, with 13 bases lying between them. Germline assignment: CDR1 SGHNT and CDR2 YYREEE (reference sequence). The CDR3 region is CASSLKQGRGTDTQYF. The CDR3 DNA sequence: TGTGCCAGCAGCTTGAAACAGGGAAGAGGCACAGATACGCAGTATTTT.

This clone came up a few times. The chain has TRBV11-2 and TRBJ1-2; 8 nucleotides match TRBD1. CDR1 SGHAT and CDR2 FQNNGV come from the germline V gene. V dropped 0 bases and J dropped 7; count of bases not matched to a gene: 4. The CDR3 length is 14 residues. The CDR3 reads CASSLDPRGLGYTF. The CDR3 DNA sequence: TGTGCCAGCAGCTTAGATCCCAGGGGGCTTGGCTACACCTTC.

V is TRBV28 and J is TRBJ2-2; TRBD1 matches at 10 bases. Looked up from germline, CDR1 is MDHEN and CDR2 is SYDVKM. The CDR3 runs to 16 residues. J was trimmed by 6 bases and V by 9 bases; bases with no gene match: 13. The CDR3: CASTTGGDGNAGELFF. The CDR3 coding sequence is TGTGCCAGTACGACAGGGGGCGACGGTAATGCCGGGGAGCTGTTTTTT.

This chain joins TRBV4-1 and TRBJ1-5; 8 bases fit TRBD1. Germline values: CDR1 MGHRA, CDR2 YSYEKL. V dropped 0 bases and J dropped 4; count of bases not matched to a gene: 11. CDR3 length equals 18 residues. CDR3: CASSQESQGGGRNQPQHF. The CDR3, as DNA: TGCGCCAGCAGCCAAGAGTCACAGGGGGGGGGAAGGAATCAGCCCCAGCATTTT.

The chain combines TRBV18 with TRBJ2-1; TRBD2 matches at 8 bases. Trimming cost V 3 bases and J 6 bases; bases outside gene matches: 16. In germline, CDR1 is KGHSH, CDR2 LQKENI. The CDR3 covers 18 residues. The CDR3 loop is CASSPTLTGGLSGNEQFF. The DNA of the CDR3 is TGTGCCAGCTCACCGACACTGACGGGGGGGCTTTCTGGCAATGAGCAGTTCTTC. Based on the CDR3 plus reference TRBV18 and TRBJ2-1, the full variable domain is NAGVMQNPRHLVRRRGQEARLRCSPMKGHSHVYWYRQLPEEGLKFMVYLQKENIIDESGMPKERFSAEFPKEGPSILRIQQVVRGDSAAYFCASSPTLTGGLSGNEQFFGPGTRLTVL.

This sequence joins TRBV6-5 and TRBJ2-3; 9 bases line up with TRBD2. Germline assignment: CDR1 MNHEY and CDR2 SVGAGI. This CDR3 has 14 amino acids. V shed 8 bases, J shed 0 bases, and the junction held 3 bases outside the gene matches. CDR3 nucleotide sequence: TGTGCCAGCGCGGGGGGGACTAGCACAGATACGCAGTATTTT. Protein sequence: CASAGGTSTDTQYF.

The J gene is TRBJ2-1, the V gene TRBV5-1; 7 bases agree with TRBD1. This CDR3 comprises 14 residues. Germline V CDR1 and CDR2: SGHRS, YFSETQ. The V gene end was trimmed by 4 bases and the J gene end by 5 bases; junction bases not matched to a gene: 6. CDR3 DNA sequence: TGCGCCAGCAGCCTACAAACAGGGGACAATGAGCAGTTCTTC. Amino acids: CASSLQTGDNEQFF. Full variable domain (remainder filled in from reference TRBV5-1 and TRBJ2-1): KAGVTQTPRYLIKTRGQQVTLSCSPISGHRSVSWYQQTPGQGLQFLFEYFSETQRNKGNFPGRFSGRQFSNSRSEMNVSTLELGDSALYLCASSLQTGDNEQFFGPGTRLTVL.

The V gene is TRBV25-1, the J gene TRBJ2-2, with 9 bases fitting TRBD1. Germline-derived CDR1 and CDR2 are MGHDK and SYGVNS. This CDR3 spans 13 amino acids. J lost 5 bases, V lost 6 bases, and 1 base had no gene match. CDR3 residues: CASSGTGTGELFF. CDR3 DNA: TGTGCCAGCAGCGGGACAGGGACCGGGGAGCTGTTTTTT.

The CDR3 DNA reads TGTGCCAGCAGCGTTGTTTCTAACTCCTACGAGCAGTACTTC. Translated: CASSVVSNSYEQYF. The V and J genes are TRBV9 and TRBJ2-7; D is ambiguous. Trimming took off 2 bases at V and 0 bases at J, with 9 bases between the two ends. This CDR3 has 14 residues. The germline V gene has CDR1 SGDLS and CDR2 YYNGEE.

This chain connects TRBV5-4 to TRBJ1-1, with 7 bases fitting TRBD1. Trimming took 4 bases from V and 5 from J; bases not matched to a gene: 8. This CDR3 is built from 14 residues. Germline V gene lookup returns CDR1 SGHNT and CDR2 YYREEE (reference sequence). The CDR3 nucleotides read TGTGCCAGCAGCACCGCGACAGGGAGGACTGAAGCTTTCTTT. It specifies CASSTATGRTEAFF.

The DNA for the CDR3 is TGTGCCAGCAGCAGGGCCTACAATGAGCAGTTCTTC. Its protein is CASSRAYNEQFF. The rearrangement links TRBV25-1 to TRBJ2-1; TRBD1 might be the D (5 bases). The V gene lost 6 bases and the J gene lost 2 bases, with 5 bases spanning the gap. Germline V lookup: CDR1 MGHDK, CDR2 SYGVNS. This CDR3 has 12 residues.

The genes are TRBV7-9 and TRBJ2-3; 9 bases are a match to TRBD2. V gave up 10 bases and J gave up 6 bases; unmatched junction bases: 5. The CDR3 runs 12 residues. Germline loops: CDR1 SEHNR, CDR2 FQNEAQ (reference sequence). CDR3 nucleotides: TGTGCCACCGAGACTAGCGGTGATACGCAGTATTTT. Amino acid sequence: CATETSGDTQYF.

The genes are TRBV25-1 and TRBJ1-2; D perhaps matches TRBD1 (5 bases). Germline CDR1 MGHDK, CDR2 SYGVNS. Trimming took 6 bases from V and 4 from J, leaving 9 bases between them. The CDR3 length is 12 residues. Here the CDR3 DNA reads TGTGCCAGCAGCTGGGGGGGCTATGGCTACACCTTC. It encodes CASSWGGYGYTF.

About this clone: An end of the junction differs from the germline gene, which may be a read error. V and J are TRBV6-4 and TRBJ2-3; 8 nucleotides agree with TRBD2. CDR3 length equals 17 residues. CDR1 is MRHNA, CDR2 SNTAGT, per germline. The DNA for the CDR3 is TGTGCCAGAAACTCCTGCGAACGTACTAGCGGCACGGATACGCAGTATTTT. Amino acid sequence: CARNSCERTSGTDTQYF.

DNA for the CDR3: TGTGCCAGCAGCTTAACAGGGGTTCCGCGGGAAAAACTGTTTTTT. It encodes CASSLTGVPREKLFF. The chain carries TRBV11-2 and TRBJ1-4, with 7 positions matching TRBD1. Germline V gives CDR1 SGHAT, CDR2 FQNNGV. The CDR3 totals 15 residues. V lost 2 bases, J lost 8 bases, and 8 bases stayed unmatched. The whole variable domain, remainder taken from reference TRBV11-2 and TRBJ1-4, is EAGVAQSPRYKIIEKRQSVAFWCNPISGHATLYWYQQILGQGPKLLIQFQNNGVVDDSQLPKDRFSAERLKGVDSTLKIQPAKLEDSAVYLCASSLTGVPREKLFFGSGTQLSVL.

In the case of this clone: At one end the junction does not follow the germline gene, possibly because of a read error. The J gene is TRBJ2-1, the V gene TRBV20-1; 12 bases align to TRBD2. In germline, CDR1 is DFQATT, CDR2 SNEGSKA (reference sequence). This CDR3 is 11 amino acids long. The CDR3 bases are TGCAGGGCTAGCGGGAGGGCCTCTGGGTTCTTC. This codes for CRASGRASGFF.

The chain joins TRBV7-2 to TRBJ2-7; D perhaps matches TRBD1 (6 bases). The germline V and J ends were trimmed by 1 base and 7 bases, with 11 bases remaining between them. Germline values: CDR1 SGHTA, CDR2 FQGNSA. The CDR3 consists of 13 residues. CDR3 sequence (DNA): TGTGCCAGCAGCTTAGTTCCCCAGGGGGAGCAGTACTTC. Translated, it gives CASSLVPQGEQYF.

This sequence joins TRBV10-3 and TRBJ2-7; a weak D match, TRBD2 (7 bases). Trimming removed 0 bases from V and 3 bases from J, with 12 bases in between. Germline-derived CDR1 and CDR2 are ENHRY and SYGVKD. This CDR3 region has 15 residues. As DNA, the CDR3 is TGTGCCATCAGTGAGTCAGTGGGAGGGGGCTACGAGCAGTACTTC. Its translation: CAISESVGGGYEQYF.